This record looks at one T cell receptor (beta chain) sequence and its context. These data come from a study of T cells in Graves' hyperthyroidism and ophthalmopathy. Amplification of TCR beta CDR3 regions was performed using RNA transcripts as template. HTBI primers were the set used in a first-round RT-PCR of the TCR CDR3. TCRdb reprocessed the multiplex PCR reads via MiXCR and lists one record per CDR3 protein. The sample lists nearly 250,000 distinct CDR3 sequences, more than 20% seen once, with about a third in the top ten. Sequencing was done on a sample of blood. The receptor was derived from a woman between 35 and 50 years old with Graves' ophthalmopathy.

CDR3 DNA sequence: TGTGCCAGCAGCCAATTTTTGGGGACCGGGGAGCTGTTTTTT. Its protein product is CASSQFLGTGELFF. The V and J genes are TRBV3-1 and TRBJ2-2, with unresolved D. The V end was cut by 2 bases, the J end by 5 bases, with 9 bases between. The CDR3 is 14 residues long. In germline, CDR1 is LGHDT, CDR2 YNNKEL (reference sequence).